These T cell receptor beta chains were read from a single sample in a study of blood T cell repertoires in COVID-19. Only in-frame clones appear in the TCRdb table, and some are missing; sequencing was by immunoSEQ multiplex PCR. The data show about 230,000 clones, about 90% seen once. The sample consisted of PBMCs or T cells enriched from blood (not recorded which). Receptor source: a woman aged 25 to 45 who had been exposed to COVID-19. Each CDR3 is given with its conserved first and last residue. D genes are given only for firm matches. Some rows mark clone size as missing; the rest say once, few, many or name a class of expanded clone.

v_call	d_call	clone_size	j_call	cdr3_length	cdr3_aa	cdr3_nt
TRBV19	-	-	TRBJ1-5	14	CASTWQVSNQPQHF	TGTGCCAGTACCTGGCAGGTCTCGAATCAGCCCCAGCATTTT
TRBV5-1	TRBD1	-	TRBJ2-5	15	CASSFRDRDGETQYF	TGCGCCAGCAGCTTCCGGGACAGGGATGGAGAGACCCAGTACTTC
TRBV24-1	-	-	TRBJ2-1	14	CATSKGVTYNEQFF	TGTGCCACCAGCAAGGGGGTAACCTACAATGAGCAGTTCTTC
TRBV6-1	-	-	TRBJ2-7	12	CASTEKRYEQYF	TGTGCCAGCACTGAAAAGCGCTACGAGCAGTACTTC
TRBV6-5	TRBD2	-	TRBJ2-3	16	CASSSLGAGATDTQYF	TGTGCCAGCAGTTCCCTAGGAGCGGGGGCCACAGATACGCAGTATTTT
TRBV7-9	-	-	TRBJ2-7	13	CASTLGGIYEQYF	TGTGCCAGCACCCTAGGGGGTATCTACGAGCAGTACTTC
TRBV5-6	-	once	TRBJ1-3	15	CASSFEGLSGNTIYF	TGTGCCAGCAGCTTTGAGGGTCTTTCTGGAAACACCATATATTTT
TRBV5-1	-	-	TRBJ1-4	14	CASPPGGAREKLFF	TGCGCCAGTCCACCGGGGGGGGCAAGGGAAAAACTGTTTTTT
TRBV5-4	-	-	TRBJ2-7	12	CASSLGSSEQYF	TGTGCCAGCAGCTTGGGTAGTTCCGAGCAGTACTTC
TRBV4-1	TRBD1	-	TRBJ1-2	16	CASSRPTGSVNYGYTF	TGCGCCAGCAGCCGACCGACAGGGTCGGTTAACTATGGCTACACCTTC
TRBV6-5	TRBD1	-	TRBJ1-5	14	CASRSTGYEQPQHF	TGTGCCAGCAGGTCGACAGGGTATGAACAGCCCCAGCATTTT
TRBV28	TRBD2	-	TRBJ2-1	19	CASSLSLRLAGNNYNEQFF	TGTGCCAGCAGTTTGTCCCTGCGACTAGCGGGAAATAACTACAATGAGCAGTTCTTC
TRBV10-3	-	-	TRBJ2-1	18	CAISESALGGRGYNEQFF	TGTGCCATCAGTGAGTCGGCCCTTGGGGGGAGAGGGTACAATGAGCAGTTCTTC
TRBV2	-	-	TRBJ2-2	16	CASISRERRNTGELFF	TGTGCCAGCATCTCAAGGGAGCGGAGAAACACCGGGGAGCTGTTTTTT
TRBV5-3	-	once	TRBJ1-3	16	CARSPPPGWSGNTIYF	TGTGCCAGAAGTCCTCCGCCAGGGTGGTCTGGAAACACCATATATTTT
TRBV7-8	TRBD2	-	TRBJ2-4	16	CASSVFSGRGKNIQYF	TGTGCCAGCAGCGTTTTTAGCGGGAGAGGCAAAAACATTCAGTACTTC
TRBV27	TRBD2	-	TRBJ2-1	14	CASAPRTSKNEQFF	TGTGCCAGCGCCCCGCGGACTAGTAAAAATGAGCAGTTCTTC
TRBV18	-	-	TRBJ2-7	13	CASSPPSAYEQYF	TGTGCCAGCTCACCACCGTCGGCCTACGAGCAGTACTTC
TRBV10-3	TRBD1	-	TRBJ1-2	14	CAISELRTGDRYTF	TGTGCCATCAGTGAGTTGCGGACAGGGGATCGCTACACCTTC
TRBV6-5	TRBD1	-	TRBJ1-2	13	CASSLDRAYGYTF	TGTGCCAGCAGTTTGGACAGGGCCTATGGCTACACCTTC
TRBV6-5	-	few	TRBJ1-4	14	CASRAVATNEKLFF	TGTGCCAGCAGAGCGGTTGCAACTAATGAAAAACTGTTTTTT
TRBV2	TRBD2	-	TRBJ2-1	16	CASSEVGSGSLYEQFF	TGTGCCAGCAGTGAAGTTGGTAGCGGGAGTCTCTATGAGCAGTTCTTC
TRBV5-1	-	-	TRBJ1-5	15	CASSPGTTSNQPQHF	TGCGCCAGCAGCCCCGGGACAACTAGCAATCAGCCCCAGCATTTT
TRBV28	TRBD1	-	TRBJ1-5	14	CASRQQGQGQPQHF	TGTGCCAGCAGACAACAGGGGCAAGGTCAGCCCCAGCATTTT
TRBV10-1	-	-	TRBJ2-7	14	CASSEGWAPYEQYF	TGCGCCAGCAGTGAGGGGTGGGCCCCCTACGAGCAGTACTTC
TRBV11-2	TRBD1	-	TRBJ1-4	14	CASSPFGQAEKLFF	TGTGCCAGCAGCCCTTTCGGACAGGCTGAAAAACTGTTTTTT
TRBV19	TRBD2	-	TRBJ2-2	20	CASSATGLAGLRRGTGELFF	TGTGCCAGTAGTGCGACGGGACTAGCGGGGCTCAGACGGGGCACCGGGGAGCTGTTTTTT
TRBV19	TRBD2	few	TRBJ2-2	15	CASATSGANTGELFF	TGTGCCAGCGCGACTAGCGGGGCGAACACCGGGGAGCTGTTTTTT
TRBV29-1	TRBD1	-	TRBJ1-1	16	CSVEDRSDRGDTEAFF	TGCAGCGTTGAAGACCGGTCCGACAGGGGTGACACTGAAGCTTTCTTT
TRBV7-8	TRBD2	-	TRBJ2-5	15	CASSLGGRATKTQYF	TGTGCCAGCAGCTTAGGCGGGAGGGCCACAAAGACCCAGTACTTC
TRBV29-1	TRBD1	-	TRBJ1-5	14	CSVATGTGNQPQHF	TGCAGCGTTGCTACCGGGACAGGTAATCAGCCCCAGCATTTT
TRBV6-4	TRBD1	-	TRBJ2-2	15	CASRAQGKGTGELFF	TGTGCCAGCAGGGCACAGGGGAAGGGCACCGGGGAGCTGTTTTTT
TRBV3-1/TRBV3-2	TRBD2	few	TRBJ2-7	15	CASSLGTSGGYEQYF	TGTGCCAGCAGCCTTGGGACTAGCGGGGGCTACGAGCAGTACTTC
TRBV19	TRBD1	-	TRBJ1-1	16	CASSSPPGQGMAEAFF	TGTGCCAGTAGTTCGCCTCCGGGACAGGGAATGGCTGAAGCTTTCTTT
TRBV7-2	-	-	TRBJ2-7	15	CASSLAPAGSYEQYF	TGTGCCAGCAGCTTAGCGCCAGCGGGTAGTTACGAGCAGTACTTC
TRBV6-1	-	-	TRBJ2-1	14	CASSEGGIYNEQFF	TGTGCCAGCAGTGAAGGCGGGATCTACAATGAGCAGTTCTTC
TRBV20-1	-	once	TRBJ1-1	13	CSASVSGDTEAFF	TGCAGTGCTAGTGTGTCCGGGGACACTGAAGCTTTCTTT
TRBV7-7	TRBD1	once	TRBJ2-2	17	CASSPQGAGRNTGELFF	TGTGCCAGCAGCCCCCAGGGGGCAGGGAGGAACACCGGGGAGCTGTTTTTT
TRBV5-1	-	-	TRBJ2-2	14	CASSRGGTTGELFF	TGCGCCAGCAGCCGAGGAGGGACCACCGGGGAGCTGTTTTTT
TRBV3-1/TRBV3-2	TRBD2	-	TRBJ2-3	16	CASSHTLGTKADTQYF	TGTGCCAGCAGCCATACCCTCGGGACTAAGGCTGATACGCAGTATTTT
TRBV15	-	-	TRBJ1-2	16	CATSTSVAGGNYGYTF	TGTGCCACCAGCACCTCCGTGGCAGGAGGAAACTATGGCTACACCTTC
TRBV7-9	TRBD1	-	TRBJ1-6	14	CASSVTGSNSPLHF	TGTGCCAGCAGCGTGACAGGGTCTAATTCACCCCTCCACTTT
TRBV5-4	-	-	TRBJ2-3	14	CASSDGRPTDTQYF	TGTGCCAGCAGTGACGGGAGACCCACAGATACGCAGTATTTT
TRBV5-4	TRBD1	-	TRBJ1-2	15	CASSLEGTGREGYTF	TGTGCCAGCAGCTTGGAAGGGACAGGGAGGGAAGGCTACACCTTC
TRBV7-9	TRBD1	-	TRBJ2-6	18	CASSLRGQGLPGANVLTF	TGTGCCAGCAGCTTACGGGGACAGGGACTGCCTGGGGCCAACGTCCTGACTTTC
TRBV9	-	-	TRBJ1-3	15	CASSSWSGSGNTIYF	TGTGCCAGCAGCTCCTGGAGCGGGTCTGGAAACACCATATATTTT
TRBV2	-	-	TRBJ2-1	16	CASSDSFFSSYNEQFF	TGTGCCAGCAGTGATAGCTTCTTTAGCTCCTACAATGAGCAGTTCTTC
TRBV30	-	-	TRBJ1-6	13	CAWRQGGNSPLHF	TGTGCCTGGAGACAGGGTGGTAATTCACCCCTCCACTTT
TRBV5-6	-	-	TRBJ2-1	17	CASRAWGRGVFYNEQFF	TGTGCCAGCAGGGCCTGGGGGCGCGGAGTATTCTACAATGAGCAGTTCTTC
TRBV19	TRBD1	-	TRBJ1-5	17	CASSMAHTGVSNQPQHF	TGTGCCAGTAGTATGGCCCACACAGGGGTTAGCAATCAGCCCCAGCATTTT
TRBV28	-	-	TRBJ1-2	13	CASSLLADYGYTF	TGTGCCAGCAGTTTATTGGCAGACTATGGCTACACCTTC
TRBV28	-	once	TRBJ1-3	15	CASSEPGASGNTIYF	TGTGCCAGCAGTGAGCCGGGAGCCTCTGGAAACACCATATATTTT